This passage covers 13 T cell receptor beta chains from one sample sequenced in a study of T cells in Graves' hyperthyroidism and ophthalmopathy. From RNA transcripts, TCR beta CDR3 regions were amplified. With the HTBI primer set, the TCR CDR3 went through a first round of RT-PCR. From the multiplex PCR reads, TCRdb called clonotypes with MiXCR, one entry per CDR3 protein. Of approximately 640,000 distinct CDR3 sequences listed, about 17% are singletons. The sample consisted of blood. The receptors come from a young woman with Graves' hyperthyroidism.

This sequence joins TRBV13 and TRBJ1-3; possible D gene TRBD1, 6 bases. V dropped 5 bases and J dropped 2 bases, with 10 bases sitting between them. The CDR3 runs to 14 residues. The germline V gene has CDR1 PRHDT and CDR2 FYEKMQ (reference sequence). The CDR3: CASSTPGAGNTIYF. The CDR3 nucleotides read TGTGCCAGCAGCACCCCAGGGGCTGGAAACACCATATATTTT.

This clonotype was picked up many times. This sequence joins TRBV5-6 and TRBJ1-2; 7 bases match TRBD1. Germline trimming cut 7 bases from V and 4 bases from J; bases unmatched to any gene: 7. Germline V lookup: CDR1 SGHDT, CDR2 YYEEEE. This CDR3 is built from 13 residues. CDR3 region: CASSPGQIYGYTF. The CDR3 nucleotides read TGTGCCAGCTCACCGGGACAGATCTATGGCTACACCTTC.

This clonotype was seen at least ten times. This chain links TRBV2 with TRBJ2-3, with D possibly being TRBD2 (6 bases). This CDR3 spans 13 amino acids. V lost 4 bases and J 4 bases, leaving 9 bases between the germline ends. Germline lookup yields CDR1 SNHLY and CDR2 FYNNEI. CDR3 coding DNA: TGTGCCAGCAGTGCCCTAGCGCCAGATACGCAGTATTTT. Encoded protein: CASSALAPDTQYF.

This clonotype was observed many times. The chain employs TRBV5-1 and TRBJ1-2; D uncertain. CDR3 length: 16 residues. V lost 5 bases, J lost 3 bases, and 20 bases lay in between. Germline V gene sequence: CDR1 SGHRS, CDR2 YFSETQ. The CDR3 DNA is TGCGCCAGCAGGTCATCGGTGAGGAGCTCGGACTATGGCTACACCTTC. Its protein is CASRSSVRSSDYGYTF.

This clonotype was seen a handful of times. V is TRBV5-6 and J is TRBJ2-1; TRBD2 aligns across 8 bases. CDR1 and CDR2 (germline): SGHDT, YYEEEE. Trimming cost V 0 bases and J 7 bases; bases outside gene matches: 9. CDR3 length equals 16 residues. Here the CDR3 reads CASSLEVGRARNEQFF. The CDR3 coding sequence is TGTGCCAGCAGCTTGGAGGTCGGGAGGGCCCGAAATGAGCAGTTCTTC. Filled out from reference TRBV5-6 and TRBJ2-1, the complete variable domain reads DAGVTQSPTHLIKTRGQQVTLRCSPKSGHDTVSWYQQALGQGPQFIFQYYEEEERQRGNFPDRFSGHQFPNYSSELNVNALLLGDSALYLCASSLEVGRARNEQFFGPGTRLTVL.

This clonotype was observed a handful of times. J is TRBJ2-1 and V is TRBV4-2; D unclear. The CDR3 contains 12 residues. Trimming removed 3 bases at V and 9 bases at J, with 9 bases between. The germline V gene encodes CDR1 LGHNA and CDR2 YNFKEQ. In DNA, the CDR3 is TGTGCCAGCAGCCAGTCCGGGCCTGAGCAGTTCTTC. Protein product: CASSQSGPEQFF.

The V call is TRBV5-8, the J call TRBJ2-5, with D perhaps matching TRBD1 (5 bases). Per germline, CDR1 SGHTS and CDR2 YDEGEE. This CDR3 is built from 15 residues. V was shortened by 4 bases and J by 8 bases, with 21 bases between the two germline ends. This CDR3 is CASSRPLRQGLTQYF. The CDR3 coding sequence is TGTGCCAGCAGCCGCCCTTTAAGGCAGGGATTAACCCAGTACTTC.

This clonotype was detected only a few times. The V call is TRBV4-2, the J call TRBJ2-7, with D uncertain. The V gene's germline CDR1 is LGHNA and CDR2 YNFKEQ. There are 14 residues in the CDR3. Trimming shortened V by 2 bases and J by 7 bases, and 15 bases separated the two germline ends. Written as DNA, the CDR3 is TGTGCCAGCAGCCAACATAGCAGCTCCGGGGAGCAGTACTTC. As protein: CASSQHSSSGEQYF.

This clonotype was observed at least ten times. The V and J genes are TRBV6-2 or TRBV6-3 and TRBJ2-1, with D perhaps TRBD1 or TRBD2 (5 bases each). The V gene lost 6 bases and the J gene lost 6 bases, with 15 bases spanning the gap. The germline gives CDR1 MNHEY, CDR2 SVGEGT. The CDR3 sequence is 14 residues long. For the CDR3, the DNA is TGTGCCAGCAGGCTAGGGACCCTTTCCAATGAGCAGTTCTTC. It codes for CASRLGTLSNEQFF.

The gene calls are TRBV12-3 or TRBV12-4 and TRBJ2-7; TRBD2 agrees at 11 bases. The V gene end was trimmed by 6 bases and the J gene end by 6 bases; junction bases not matched to a gene: 7. The CDR3 runs to 14 residues. In DNA form, the CDR3 reads TGTGCCAGCAGCCCGCTAGCGGGAGGTTCCGAGCAGTACTTC. Amino acids: CASSPLAGGSEQYF.

This clonotype was counted at least ten times. The rearrangement links TRBV30 to TRBJ1-1, with 12 bases lining up with TRBD1. Germline V CDR1 and CDR2: GTSNPN, SVGIG (reference sequence). The CDR3 is made up of 13 amino acids. Losses at the gene ends were 5 bases for V and 11 bases for J; bases not matched to a gene: 9. The CDR3 sequence: CAWEPGQGAEAFF. The CDR3 region has the DNA TGTGCCTGGGAACCGGGACAGGGGGCCGAGGCTTTCTTT.

In this sample, this clonotype turned up many times. The rearrangement joins TRBV28 to TRBJ2-5; 7 bases agree with TRBD1. J lost 4 bases, V lost 6 bases, and 8 bases had no gene match. The CDR3 consists of 14 residues. Germline V lookup: CDR1 MDHEN, CDR2 SYDVKM. CDR3 nucleotide sequence: TGTGCCAGCAGCCAATTGACAGGGAGAGAGACCCAGTACTTC. Translated: CASSQLTGRETQYF.

CDR3 residues: CASHDLDEQFF. DNA of the CDR3: TGTGCCAGTCACGACCTGGATGAGCAGTTCTTC. The rearrangement joins TRBV6-1 to TRBJ2-1; D is unresolved. The CDR3 totals 11 residues. Trimming took 9 bases from V and 8 from J, leaving 11 bases between them. Germline V gene sequence: CDR1 MNHNS, CDR2 SASEGT.